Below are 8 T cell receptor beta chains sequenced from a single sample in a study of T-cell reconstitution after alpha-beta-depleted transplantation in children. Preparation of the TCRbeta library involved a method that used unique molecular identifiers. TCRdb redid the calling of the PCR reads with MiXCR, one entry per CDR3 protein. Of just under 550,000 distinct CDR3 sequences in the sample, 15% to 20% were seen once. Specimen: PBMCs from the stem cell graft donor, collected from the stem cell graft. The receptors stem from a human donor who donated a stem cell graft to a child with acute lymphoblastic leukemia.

In nucleotides, the CDR3 is TGTGCCAGCAGTTTATCGATACGGCTAGCGGGGTACAATGAGCAGTTCTTC. This sequence encodes CASSLSIRLAGYNEQFF. This chain joins TRBV27 and TRBJ2-1; 9 nucleotides line up with TRBD2. The V gene's germline CDR1 is MNHEY and CDR2 SMNVEV (reference sequence). V shed 0 bases and J 4 bases; nucleotides not matched to a gene: 7. This CDR3 has 17 residues.

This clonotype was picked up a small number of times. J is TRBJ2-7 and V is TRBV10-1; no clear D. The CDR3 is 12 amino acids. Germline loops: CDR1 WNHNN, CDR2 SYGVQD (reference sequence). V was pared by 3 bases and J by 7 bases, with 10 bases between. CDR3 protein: CASSEYYGEQYF. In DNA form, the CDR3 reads TGCGCCAGCAGTGAATACTACGGTGAGCAGTACTTC.

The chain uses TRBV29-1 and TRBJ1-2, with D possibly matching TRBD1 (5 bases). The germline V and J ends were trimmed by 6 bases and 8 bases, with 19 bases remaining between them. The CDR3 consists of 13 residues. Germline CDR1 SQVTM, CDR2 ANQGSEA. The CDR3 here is CSVPQGTGDGYTF. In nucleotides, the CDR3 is TGCAGCGTCCCCCAGGGTACAGGTGACGGCTACACCTTC.

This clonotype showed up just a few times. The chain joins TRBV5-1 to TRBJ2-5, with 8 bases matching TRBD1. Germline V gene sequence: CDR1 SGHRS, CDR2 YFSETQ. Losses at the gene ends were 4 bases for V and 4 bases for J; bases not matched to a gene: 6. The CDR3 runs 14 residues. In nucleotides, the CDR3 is TGCGCCAGCAGCCCGGAACAGGGGGGAGAGACCCAGTACTTC. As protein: CASSPEQGGETQYF.

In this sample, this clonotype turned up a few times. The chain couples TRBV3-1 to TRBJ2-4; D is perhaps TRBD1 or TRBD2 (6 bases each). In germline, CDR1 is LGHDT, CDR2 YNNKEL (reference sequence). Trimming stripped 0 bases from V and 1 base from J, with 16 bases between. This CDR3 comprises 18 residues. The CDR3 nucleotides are TGTGCCAGCAGCCAAGAGGGGGGCTCCCTCTGGGCCAAAAACATTCAGTACTTC. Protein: CASSQEGGSLWAKNIQYF. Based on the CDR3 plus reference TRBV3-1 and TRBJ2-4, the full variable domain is DTAVSQTPKYLVTQMGNDKSIKCEQNLGHDTMYWYKQDSKKFLKIMFSYNNKELIINETVPNRFSPKSPDKAHLNLHINSLELGDSAVYFCASSQEGGSLWAKNIQYFGAGTRLSVL.

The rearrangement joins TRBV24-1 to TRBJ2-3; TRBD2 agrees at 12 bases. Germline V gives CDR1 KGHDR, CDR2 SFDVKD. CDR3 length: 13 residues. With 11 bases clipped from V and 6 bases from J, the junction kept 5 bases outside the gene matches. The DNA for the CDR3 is TGTGCCATCGGGACTAGCGGGTCCGATACGCAGTATTTT. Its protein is CAIGTSGSDTQYF.

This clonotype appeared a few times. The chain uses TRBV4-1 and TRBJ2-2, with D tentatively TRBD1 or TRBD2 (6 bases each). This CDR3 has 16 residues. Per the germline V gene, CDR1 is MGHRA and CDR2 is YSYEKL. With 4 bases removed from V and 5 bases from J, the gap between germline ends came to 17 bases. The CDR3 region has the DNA TGCGCCAGCAGCCCCAGGGGCGGGGAGTTTACCGGGGAGCTGTTTTTT. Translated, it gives CASSPRGGEFTGELFF.

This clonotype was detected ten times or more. This chain's CDR3 is CASSLGSSQGLSGYTF. Here the CDR3 DNA reads TGCGCCAGCAGCTTGGGGTCGAGTCAGGGTCTGAGTGGCTACACCTTC. The V gene is TRBV5-1, the J gene TRBJ1-2, with TRBD1 as a possible D gene (5 bases). Germline V gene sequence: CDR1 SGHRS, CDR2 YFSETQ. The CDR3 loop spans 16 amino acids. V gave up 0 bases and J gave up 7 bases, with 19 bases separating them.